The entry below describes one T cell receptor (beta chain). Its antigen is currently unknown. A much larger clone differs by one base, so this may be a read error. TCRdb reprocessed the RACE reads via MiXCR and lists one record per CDR3 protein. The table shows fewer than 85,000 distinct CDR3 sequences, with around 9.4% occurring only once. This record comes from a study of human T cells and chemical hapten exposure. The study, taken as a whole, reports: TCRs above 1 in 1000 frequency stayed constant with DPC sensitization.

This CDR3 has 15 amino acids. The germline V gene has CDR1 LGHNA and CDR2 YNFKEQ. The time point denotes: healthy volunteer bleed at 6 weeks. Whole blood that had not been fractionated was the source of extracted total RNA. The source of this sequence is a female donor in good health. Some clones in this sample may be carry-over from other donors' samples. The sequencing input was whole blood. The chain links TRBV4-2 to TRBJ2-7; 8 nucleotides match TRBD2. The CDR3 DNA sequence: TGTGCCAGCCGCCAAGACCCTAGCGGGCCCTACGAGCAGTACTTC. Amino acids: CASRQDPSGPYEQYF.